Below, one TCR beta chain is given with its context. The antigen is undetermined. This entry belongs to a study of OX40 agonist ivuxolimab in advanced cancers. Findings of the study overall: Also present in some nonresponders was a low level of normalized T-cell clonal expansion. CD8+ T cells were the subset that, on average, had more expanded clones than CD4+.

Germline-derived CDR1 and CDR2 are SGDLS and YYNGEE. V dropped 0 bases and J dropped 2 bases, with 25 bases sitting between them. The CDR3 runs to 20 residues. Repertoires were generated with immunoSEQ multiplex PCR, while TCRdb's copy carries only in-frame clones and drops some. The sample holds 70,000 to 75,000 clones, roughly four fifths seen once. The receptor comes from an adult with an advanced solid tumor such as melanoma, head and neck, liver or kidney cancer. This chain joins TRBV9 and TRBJ2-3, with D tentatively TRBD2 (5 bases). Sequenced here: CD4+ or CD8+ T cells sorted from blood, sampled in a trial of the OX40 agonist ivuxolimab. CDR3 in amino acids: CASSVAMAEAEPRYTDTQYF. DNA of the CDR3: TGTGCCAGCAGCGTAGCTATGGCGGAGGCGGAACCTAGGTACACAGATACGCAGTATTTT.